Presented here are 4 T cell receptor beta chains from one specimen sequenced in a study of Ad26.COV2.S vaccination and SARS-CoV-2 variants. Regarding treatment: approximately 18 received Ad26.COV2.S at low or high dose, single or two shots; 5 received placebo; per-sample allocation not given. Day 63 following the first vaccine or placebo injection was when the samples were taken. Generated by immunoSEQ multiplex PCR, the TCRdb table keeps only in-frame clones and is missing some. Found here are approximately 450,000 clones, around nine tenths of them singletons; the top ten hold approximately 12%. Sequences were derived from peripheral blood, sampled in a trial of Ad26.COV2.S vaccine versus placebo. These receptors came from a person aged 18-65 years who received the Ad26.COV2.S COVID-19 vaccine or a placebo.

The chain joins TRBV6-6 to TRBJ2-6; D is uncertain. The CDR3 consists of 17 residues. Germline V gives CDR1 MNHNY, CDR2 SVGAGI (reference sequence). V was trimmed by 5 bases and J by 0 bases, leaving 14 bases between them. The CDR3 DNA follows: TGTGCCAGCAGTCGAGTGTCCGTCAGCTCTGGGGCCAACGTCCTGACTTTC. Its protein product is CASSRVSVSSGANVLTF.

V and J are TRBV2 and TRBJ2-7; 8 bases match TRBD2. This CDR3 spans 16 amino acids. V trimming: 1 base; J trimming: 0 bases; junction bases outside the gene matches: 5. Germline assignment: CDR1 SNHLY and CDR2 FYNNEI. CDR3 nucleotides: TGTGCCAGCAGTGAAGTGGCAAGCGGGAGCTCCTACGAGCAGTACTTC. Its protein is CASSEVASGSSYEQYF.

CDR3 sequence reads: CASSIWRGNEQFF. The CDR3 DNA is TGTGCCAGTAGTATCTGGCGGGGCAATGAGCAGTTCTTC. V is TRBV19 and J is TRBJ2-1; D may be TRBD2 (6 bases). The CDR3 totals 13 residues. Trimming shortened V by 3 bases and J by 6 bases, and 9 bases separated the two germline ends. Germline V lookup: CDR1 LNHDA, CDR2 SQIVND (reference sequence).

The chain recombines TRBV10-2 with TRBJ2-1, with 9 bases fitting TRBD2. V lost 5 bases to trimming and J lost 8 bases; unmatched junction nucleotides: 4. The CDR3 extends over 13 amino acids. Germline V CDR1 and CDR2: WSHSY, SAAADI. CDR3 sequence reads: CASSLLAGYEQFF. CDR3 DNA sequence: TGCGCCAGCAGTTTACTAGCGGGTTATGAGCAGTTCTTC.